This TCR beta chain was retrieved from a study of Ad26.COV2.S vaccination and SARS-CoV-2 variants. Study overall: Administration of Ad26.COV2.S was intramuscular, either once or twice 56 days apart. General study points: Total responses of T cells may have been underestimated by the analyses of TCR breadth and depth. Whether participants received vaccine or placebo, their non-spike TCR breadth was similar.

TCRdb's copy holds only in-frame clones and misses some; the assay was immunoSEQ multiplex PCR. The sample has hundreds of thousands of clones, about 85% seen once; the top ten hold 6.4%. Germline CDR1 is LGHNA and CDR2 is YSLEER. Trimming at V came to 4 bases and at J to 5 bases, leaving 8 bases not matched to a gene. The CDR3 is 16 residues long. Treatment given: roughly 19 received Ad26.COV2.S at low or high dose, single or two shots; 5 received placebo; per-sample allocation not given. Specimens were obtained on day 63 following the first vaccine or placebo injection. A word on this clone: Its antigen is still unknown.

The rearrangement uses TRBV4-3 and TRBJ2-7; 13 positions agree with TRBD2. The receptor's source is a person aged 18 to 65 who received the Ad26.COV2.S COVID-19 vaccine or a placebo. The sequencing used peripheral blood, collected in a trial of Ad26.COV2.S vaccine versus placebo. The CDR3 protein is CASSRQLAGGSDEQYF. CDR3 sequence (DNA): TGCGCCAGCAGCCGCCAACTAGCGGGAGGGTCCGACGAGCAGTACTTC.